The TCR beta chain described here comes from a study of technical replicates of blood from several donors. CDR1 is SNHLY and CDR2 is FYNNEI in the germline V gene. V was clipped by 2 bases and J by 1 base; unmatched bases: 7. The CDR3 is made up of 17 amino acids. This clone was seen only once. Method: immunoSEQ multiplex PCR; TCRdb's copy keeps in-frame clones and lacks some. The sample yields tens of thousands of clones, approximately 94% seen once. Sequencing was carried out using T cells isolated from PBMCs. This clonotype originated in a human donor in good health. The gene calls are TRBV2 and TRBJ2-3; 9 nucleotides match TRBD2. The CDR3 sequence: CASSELGRGGRTDTQYF. DNA of the CDR3: TGTGCCAGCAGTGAATTGGGGCGGGGGGGCCGCACAGATACGCAGTATTTT.